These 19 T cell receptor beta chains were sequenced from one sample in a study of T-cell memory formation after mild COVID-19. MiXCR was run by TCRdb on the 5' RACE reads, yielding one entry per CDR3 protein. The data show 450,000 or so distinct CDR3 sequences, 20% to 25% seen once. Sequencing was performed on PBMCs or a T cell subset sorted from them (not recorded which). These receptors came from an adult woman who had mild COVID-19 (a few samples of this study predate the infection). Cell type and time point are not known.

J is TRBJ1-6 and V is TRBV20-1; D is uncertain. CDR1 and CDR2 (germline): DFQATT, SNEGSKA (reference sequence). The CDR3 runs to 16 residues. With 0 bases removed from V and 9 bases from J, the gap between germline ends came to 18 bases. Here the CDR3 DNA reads TGCAGTGCTAGAGATTCATCGGGTGCCGGTGTTTCACCCCTCCACTTT. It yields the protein CSARDSSGAGVSPLHF.

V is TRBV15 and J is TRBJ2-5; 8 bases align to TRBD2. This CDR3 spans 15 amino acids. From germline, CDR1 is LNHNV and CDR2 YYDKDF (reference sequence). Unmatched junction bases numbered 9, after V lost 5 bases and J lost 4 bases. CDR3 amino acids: CATSAPGSGGETQYF. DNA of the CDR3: TGTGCCACCAGCGCCCCAGGAAGCGGGGGAGAGACCCAGTACTTC.

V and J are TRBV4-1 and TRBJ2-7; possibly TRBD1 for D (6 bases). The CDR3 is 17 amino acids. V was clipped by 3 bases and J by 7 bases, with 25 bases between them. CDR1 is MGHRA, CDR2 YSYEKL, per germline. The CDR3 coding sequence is TGCGCCAGCAGCCACCGACCTCACAGGGAATACGGCGGGGAGCAGTACTTC. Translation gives CASSHRPHREYGGEQYF.

CDR3 DNA: TGTGCCAGCAGTTTGTTTAGGAGTTACGAGCAGTACTTC. Protein product: CASSLFRSYEQYF. This sequence joins TRBV12-3 or TRBV12-4 and TRBJ2-7; D ambiguous. The CDR3 length is 13 residues. V was shortened by 3 bases and J by 4 bases, with 10 bases between the two germline ends.

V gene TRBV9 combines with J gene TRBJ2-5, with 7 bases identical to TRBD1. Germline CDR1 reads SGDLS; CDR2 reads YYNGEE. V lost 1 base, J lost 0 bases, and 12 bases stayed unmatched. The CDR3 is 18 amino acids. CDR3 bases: TGTGCCAGCAGCGTATCAGGGGGAAGGTTTCTGTACCAAGAGACCCAGTACTTC. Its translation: CASSVSGGRFLYQETQYF. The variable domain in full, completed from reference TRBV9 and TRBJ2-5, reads DSGVTQTPKHLITATGQRVTLRCSPRSGDLSVYWYQQSLDQGLQFLIQYYNGEERAKGNILERFSAQQFPDLHSELNLSSLELGDSALYFCASSVSGGRFLYQETQYFGPGTRLLVL.

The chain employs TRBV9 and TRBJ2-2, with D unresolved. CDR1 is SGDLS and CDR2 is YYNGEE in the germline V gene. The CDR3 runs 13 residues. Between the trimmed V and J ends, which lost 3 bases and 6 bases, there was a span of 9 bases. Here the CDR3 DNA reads TGTGCCAGCAGCGACTTAGCATCCGGGGAGCTGTTTTTT. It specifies CASSDLASGELFF.

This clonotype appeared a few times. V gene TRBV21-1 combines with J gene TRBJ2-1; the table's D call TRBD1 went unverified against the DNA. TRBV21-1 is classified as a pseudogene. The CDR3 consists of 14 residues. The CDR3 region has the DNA TGTGCCAGCAGCAAGGGACAGCCAGACAATGAGCAGTTCTTC. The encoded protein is CASSKGQPDNEQFF.

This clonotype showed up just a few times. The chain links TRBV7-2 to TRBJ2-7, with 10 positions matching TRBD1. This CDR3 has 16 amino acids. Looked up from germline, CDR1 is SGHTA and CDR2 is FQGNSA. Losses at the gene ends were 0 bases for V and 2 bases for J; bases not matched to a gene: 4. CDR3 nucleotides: TGTGCCAGCAGCTTAGCCGGTGGGACAGGGGCCTACGAGCAGTACTTC. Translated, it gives CASSLAGGTGAYEQYF.

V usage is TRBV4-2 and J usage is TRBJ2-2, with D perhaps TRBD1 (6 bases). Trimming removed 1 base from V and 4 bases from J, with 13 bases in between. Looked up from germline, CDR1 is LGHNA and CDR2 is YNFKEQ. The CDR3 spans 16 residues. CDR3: CASSQAWGRRTGELFF. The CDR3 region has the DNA TGTGCCAGCAGCCAAGCCTGGGGGCGGCGCACCGGGGAGCTGTTTTTT.

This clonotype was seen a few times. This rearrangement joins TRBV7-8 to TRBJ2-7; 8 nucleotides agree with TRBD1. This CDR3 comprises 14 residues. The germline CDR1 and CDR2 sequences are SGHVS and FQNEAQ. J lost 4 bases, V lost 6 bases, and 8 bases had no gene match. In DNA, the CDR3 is TGTGCCAGCAGGGCCGGGACAGGAAGATACGAGCAGTACTTC. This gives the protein CASRAGTGRYEQYF.

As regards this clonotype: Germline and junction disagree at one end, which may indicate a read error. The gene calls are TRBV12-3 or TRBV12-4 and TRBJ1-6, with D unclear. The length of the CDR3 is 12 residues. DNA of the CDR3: TGTGCAAGCAGTTTAGGGCAAACACCCCTCCACTTT. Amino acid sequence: CASSLGQTPLHF.

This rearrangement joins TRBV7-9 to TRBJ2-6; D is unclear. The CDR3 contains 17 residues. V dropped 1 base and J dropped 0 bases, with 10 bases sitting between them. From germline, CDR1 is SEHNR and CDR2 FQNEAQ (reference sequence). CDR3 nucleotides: TGTGCCAGCAGCTTAGGGGCAGGTTCCTCTGGGGCCAACGTCCTGACTTTC. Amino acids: CASSLGAGSSGANVLTF. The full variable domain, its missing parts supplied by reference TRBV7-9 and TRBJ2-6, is DTGVSQNPRHKITKRGQNVTFRCDPISEHNRLYWYRQTLGQGPEFLTYFQNEAQLEKSRLLSDRFSAERPKGSFSTLEIQRTEQGDSAMYLCASSLGAGSSGANVLTFGAGSRLTVL.

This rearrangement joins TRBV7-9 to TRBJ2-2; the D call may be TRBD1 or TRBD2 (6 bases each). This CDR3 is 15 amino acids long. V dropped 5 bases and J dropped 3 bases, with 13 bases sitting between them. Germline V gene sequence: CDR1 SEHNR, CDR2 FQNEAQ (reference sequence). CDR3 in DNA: TGTGCCAGCAGCCGGGTACGGGGGCACACCGGGGAGCTGTTTTTT. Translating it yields CASSRVRGHTGELFF.

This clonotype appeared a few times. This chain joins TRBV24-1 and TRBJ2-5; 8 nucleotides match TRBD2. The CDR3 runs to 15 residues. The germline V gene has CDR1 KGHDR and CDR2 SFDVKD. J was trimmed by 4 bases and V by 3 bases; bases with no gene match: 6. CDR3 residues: CATSDNGGAGETQYF. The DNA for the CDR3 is TGTGCCACCAGTGATAACGGGGGGGCTGGAGAGACCCAGTACTTC.

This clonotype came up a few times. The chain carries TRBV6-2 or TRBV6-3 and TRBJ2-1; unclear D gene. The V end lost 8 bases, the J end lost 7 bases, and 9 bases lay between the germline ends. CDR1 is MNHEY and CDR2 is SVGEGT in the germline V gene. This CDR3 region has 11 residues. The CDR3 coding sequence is TGTGCCAGCGCGTACCCTAATGAGCAGTTCTTC. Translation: CASAYPNEQFF.

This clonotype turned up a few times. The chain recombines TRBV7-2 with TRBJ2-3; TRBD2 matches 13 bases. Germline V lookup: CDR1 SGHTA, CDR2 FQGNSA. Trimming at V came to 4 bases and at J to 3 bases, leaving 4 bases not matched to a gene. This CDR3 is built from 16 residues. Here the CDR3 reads CASSSRTSGRTDTQYF. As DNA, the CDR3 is TGTGCCAGCAGCTCTAGGACTAGCGGGAGAACAGATACGCAGTATTTT.

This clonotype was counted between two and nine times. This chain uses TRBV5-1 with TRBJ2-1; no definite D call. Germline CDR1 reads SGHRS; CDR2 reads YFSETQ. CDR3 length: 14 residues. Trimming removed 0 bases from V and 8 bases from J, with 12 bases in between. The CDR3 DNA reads TGCGCCAGCAGCTTGGGGGCCGTGCTGGATGAGCAGTTCTTC. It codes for CASSLGAVLDEQFF.

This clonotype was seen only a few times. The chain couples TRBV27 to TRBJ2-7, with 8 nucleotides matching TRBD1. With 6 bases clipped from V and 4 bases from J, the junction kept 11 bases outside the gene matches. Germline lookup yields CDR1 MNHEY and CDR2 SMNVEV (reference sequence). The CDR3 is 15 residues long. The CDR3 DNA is TGTGCCAGCAGGGGACAGGTTGATAAGATGTACGAGCAGTACTTC. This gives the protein CASRGQVDKMYEQYF.

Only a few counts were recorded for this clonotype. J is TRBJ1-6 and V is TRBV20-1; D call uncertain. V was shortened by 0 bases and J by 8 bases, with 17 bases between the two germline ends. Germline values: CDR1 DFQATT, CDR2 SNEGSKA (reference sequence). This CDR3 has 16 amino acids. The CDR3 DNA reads TGCAGTGCTAGAGATCGGTGGGCCGGAACCCATTCACCCCTCCACTTT. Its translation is CSARDRWAGTHSPLHF.